This TCR beta chain appears in the sequencing data of a study of CD8+ T cells in alopecia areata. Looking at the study overall: A regimen of oral tofacitinib, 5 to 10 mg twice daily, was given to treated patients. Study-level points and caveats: Scalp samples also yield sequences from resident alphabeta T cells of normal skin. Within the top 100, expanded CD8+ clones significantly decreased with tofacitinib, as did scalp clonality.

Treatment specified: oral pan-JAK inhibitor, 5-10 mg twice daily. RNA was extracted and reverse transcribed into cDNA as the sequencing template. Method: immunoSEQ multiplex PCR; TCRdb's copy keeps in-frame clones and lacks some. The sample consists of roughly 200,000 clones, approximately 55% of them appearing once. This clone was detected a few times. Its antigen is unknown. CDR3 size: 14 residues. CDR1 is SGHDT and CDR2 is YYEEEE in the germline V gene. V was trimmed by 4 bases and J by 1 base, leaving 11 bases between them. This receptor was identified in a human donor with alopecia areata. J is TRBJ1-1 and V is TRBV5-6, with D possibly being TRBD1 (5 bases). Here the sequenced sample was CD8+ T cells sorted from blood, taken at week 24, from a patient treated with tofacitinib. The CDR3: CASSKATGNTEAFF. The CDR3 DNA reads as TGTGCCAGCAGCAAGGCTACAGGGAACACTGAAGCTTTCTTT.